Sequencing of this T cell receptor beta chain was carried out in a study of monozygotic twins with inflammatory bowel disease. TCRdb re-called the 5' RACE reads; every CDR3 protein appears as one record, without DNA. The sample's table shows some 440,000 distinct CDR3 sequences. The CDR3 consists of 15 residues. This receptor was obtained from a human donor with ulcerative colitis or Crohn's disease, or a healthy co-twin of an affected twin (not recorded which). The chain employs TRBV12-3 or TRBV12-4 and TRBJ2-7; TCRdb designates TRBD2, a call that cannot be tested without DNA. The sample comprised blood. The chain's CDR3 is CASSLASGRIDEQYF.